Sequencing of this T cell receptor beta chain was carried out in a study of T cell responses to AZD1222 COVID-19 vaccine. Study-wide points: Baseline antibody screening turned up just six seropositive AZD1222 recipients.

Looked up from germline, CDR1 is WNHNN and CDR2 is SYGVQD (reference sequence). This CDR3 has 15 residues. The junction had 13 bases not matched to a gene; V was cut back by 6 bases and J by 7 bases. The table came from immunoSEQ multiplex PCR; TCRdb's copy has only in-frame clones and leaves some out. The sample records some 150,000 clones, approximately 86% being singletons. Remarks on this clone: The target antigen is unknown.

This clonotype originated in an adult who received the AZD1222 COVID-19 vaccine. V and J are TRBV10-1 and TRBJ1-2; 8 nucleotides line up with TRBD1. The source was peripheral blood, collected 28 days after the second AZD1222 dose. CDR3 bases: TGCGCCAGCAGGGTCCGTGAGACAGGGGAAGGTGGCTACACCTTC. It translates to CASRVRETGEGGYTF.